The 30 T cell receptor beta chains presented below share a single source sample, sequenced in a study of identical twins' blood T cells. Each CDR3 protein is one row after TCRdb ran MiXCR on the 5' RACE reads. The sample contains around 380,000 distinct CDR3 sequences, roughly 30% of which appear only once. Material for sequencing was PBMCs. The receptors were sampled from a woman between 18 and 50 years old in good health.

The chain employs TRBV20-1 and TRBJ2-2; D is possibly TRBD2 (5 bases). Germline-derived CDR1 and CDR2 are DFQATT and SNEGSKA (reference sequence). This CDR3 region has 13 residues. V lost 6 bases and J lost 4, with 12 bases in between. The CDR3 is CSARMRVTGELFF. CDR3 nucleotides: TGCAGTGCCCGCATGAGGGTCACCGGGGAGCTGTTTTTT.

This chain connects TRBV7-9 to TRBJ1-3; 7 nucleotides agree with TRBD1. The germline gives CDR1 SEHNR, CDR2 FQNEAQ (reference sequence). V trimming: 0 bases; J trimming: 4 bases; junction bases outside the gene matches: 12. The CDR3 totals 18 residues. The CDR3 region has the DNA TGTGCCAGCAGCTTAGCTTTTCCGACAGGGCGAAGGGGAAACACCATATATTTT. The encoded protein is CASSLAFPTGRRGNTIYF.

The V gene is TRBV29-1, the J gene TRBJ1-1; TRBD1 might be the D (5 bases). CDR1 and CDR2 from the germline V gene are SQVTM and ANQGSEA. The V and J ends lost 4 bases and 1 base respectively, with 13 bases between them. The CDR3 totals 14 residues. The CDR3 loop is CSVVAGGGNTEAFF. In DNA, the CDR3 is TGCAGCGTTGTGGCGGGGGGTGGGAACACTGAAGCTTTCTTT. The whole variable domain, filled in from reference TRBV29-1 and TRBJ1-1, reads SAVISQKPSRDICQRGTSLTIQCQVDSQVTMMFWYRQQPGQSLTLIATANQGSEATYESGFVIDKFPISRPNLTFSTLTVSNMSPEDSSIYLCSVVAGGGNTEAFFGQGTRLTVV.

V gene TRBV20-1 combines with J gene TRBJ1-2; possible D gene TRBD1, 5 bases. V was clipped by 0 bases and J by 8 bases, with 13 bases between them. The CDR3 runs to 13 residues. The V gene's germline CDR1 is DFQATT and CDR2 SNEGSKA (reference sequence). The CDR3 sequence is CSARDSGRGGYTF. The CDR3 nucleotides read TGCAGTGCTAGAGATTCGGGACGCGGAGGCTACACCTTC.

J is TRBJ1-1 and V is TRBV20-1; TRBD1 matches at 8 bases. Germline-derived CDR1 and CDR2 are DFQATT and SNEGSKA (reference sequence). The CDR3 spans 15 residues. The V segment lost 0 bases and the J segment 5 bases; nucleotides outside the gene matches: 8. CDR3 DNA sequence: TGCAGTGCTAGAGAAACCGTGACAGGGGAAACTGAAGCTTTCTTT. As protein: CSARETVTGETEAFF.

This clonotype showed up just a few times. The CDR3 DNA reads TGTGCCAGCAGTTCACCACGGACAGGCCACCATGAAGCTTTCTTT. Amino acid sequence: CASSSPRTGHHEAFF. This chain connects TRBV6-2 or TRBV6-3 to TRBJ1-1, with TRBD1 matching over 7 bases. This CDR3 comprises 15 residues. V was clipped by 4 bases and J by 7 bases; unmatched bases: 12. Germline V gives CDR1 MNHEY, CDR2 SVGEGT.

The chain combines TRBV19 with TRBJ1-6; D gene uncertain. In germline, CDR1 is LNHDA, CDR2 SQIVND (reference sequence). This CDR3 is built from 14 residues. Trimming shortened V by 7 bases and J by 5 bases, and 12 bases separated the two germline ends. CDR3 amino acids: CASTPRRNNSPLHF. The CDR3 nucleotides read TGTGCCAGTACGCCGCGTAGAAATAATTCACCCCTCCACTTT.

J is TRBJ1-6 and V is TRBV4-3, with no clear D. Germline V CDR1 and CDR2: LGHNA, YSLEER. This CDR3 contains 16 residues. Trimming took off 0 bases at V and 5 bases at J, with 11 bases between the two ends. In nucleotides, the CDR3 is TGCGCCAGCAGCCAAGATATTGGATTTGATAATTCACCCCTCCACTTT. This gives the protein CASSQDIGFDNSPLHF.

The gene calls are TRBV5-1 and TRBJ2-3, with 7 bases fitting TRBD2. The germline CDR1 and CDR2 sequences are SGHRS and YFSETQ. The CDR3 contains 16 residues. J lost 8 bases, V lost 3 bases, and 15 bases had no gene match. DNA for the CDR3: TGCGCCAGCAGCTCACGCCCCACCTTACTAGCGTTTACGCAGTATTTT. Its translation: CASSSRPTLLAFTQYF.

The chain has TRBV12-3 or TRBV12-4 and TRBJ1-2; D not certain. This CDR3 is 13 amino acids long. V lost 6 bases to trimming and J lost 2 bases, with 10 bases between them. CDR3 nucleotides: TGTGCCAGCAGCCCTGCCAGAAACTATGGCTACACCTTC. It specifies CASSPARNYGYTF.

V is TRBV20-1 and J is TRBJ1-1; a weak D match, TRBD1 (5 bases). This CDR3 comprises 11 residues. Trimming left V 8 bases short and J 1 base short, with 8 bases between. In germline, CDR1 is DFQATT, CDR2 SNEGSKA (reference sequence). The CDR3 coding sequence is TGCAGTCTCAGGGAGAACACTGAAGCTTTCTTT. Translating gives CSLRENTEAFF.

The chain has TRBV5-6 and TRBJ1-1; unclear D gene. Germline V gene data show CDR1 as SGHDT and CDR2 as YYEEEE. This CDR3 spans 14 amino acids. Between the trimmed V and J ends, which lost 1 base and 7 bases, there was a span of 14 bases. DNA of the CDR3: TGTGCCAGCAGCTTGCTCGACGGAACGCGTGAAGCTTTCTTT. As protein: CASSLLDGTREAFF.

This clonotype was counted between two and nine times. V is TRBV10-3 and J is TRBJ2-1; 14 bases line up with TRBD2. In germline, CDR1 is ENHRY, CDR2 SYGVKD. The junction had 13 bases not matched to a gene; V was cut back by 5 bases and J by 4 bases. The CDR3 covers 19 residues. CDR3 sequence: CAISRGRTSGRTPYNEQFF. CDR3 bases: TGTGCCATCAGTAGAGGACGGACTAGCGGGAGGACCCCTTACAATGAGCAGTTCTTC.

The chain employs TRBV7-9 and TRBJ1-3, with 8 bases that match TRBD1. Germline CDR1 and CDR2: SEHNR and FQNEAQ (reference sequence). The CDR3 sequence is 16 residues long. V was clipped by 5 bases and J by 3 bases; unmatched bases: 9. The CDR3 sequence is CASSGWTGNYGNTIYF. The CDR3 DNA reads as TGTGCCAGCAGCGGTTGGACAGGGAACTATGGAAACACCATATATTTT.

The V gene is TRBV29-1, the J gene TRBJ2-1; possibly TRBD1 or TRBD2 for D (5 bases each). There are 13 residues in the CDR3. Germline V gene data show CDR1 as SQVTM and CDR2 as ANQGSEA. The germline V and J ends were trimmed by 7 bases and 4 bases, with 14 bases remaining between them. DNA of the CDR3: TGCAGCGCAGTGGGGGTAGGATACAATGAGCAGTTCTTC. Translating gives CSAVGVGYNEQFF.

This clonotype occurred a few times. This sequence joins TRBV6-6 and TRBJ1-3; D is unclear. From germline, CDR1 is MNHNY and CDR2 SVGAGI (reference sequence). The CDR3 contains 14 residues. Deletions cut 8 bases from V and 0 bases from J, with 11 bases between. CDR3 amino acids: CASSLWPSGNTIYF. CDR3 sequence (DNA): TGTGCCAGCTCTTTATGGCCCTCTGGAAACACCATATATTTT.

The genes are TRBV20-1 and TRBJ1-3; 9 bases fit TRBD1. The length of the CDR3 is 15 residues. J lost 4 bases, V lost 3 bases, and 7 bases had no gene match. Germline V gene sequence: CDR1 DFQATT, CDR2 SNEGSKA (reference sequence). The CDR3 nucleotides are TGCAGTGCTAGCCCAGGGACAGGGCAAGGAAACACCATATATTTT. It codes for CSASPGTGQGNTIYF.

V and J are TRBV3-1 and TRBJ1-2; maybe TRBD1 (5 bases). The CDR3 is 14 residues long. V was shortened by 6 bases and J by 0 bases, with 11 bases between the two germline ends. The V gene's germline CDR1 is LGHDT and CDR2 YNNKEL (reference sequence). DNA for the CDR3: TGTGCCAGCAGTCCCCGACAGTCTAACTATGGCTACACCTTC. Protein: CASSPRQSNYGYTF.

V usage is TRBV29-1 and J usage is TRBJ1-2; possibly TRBD1 for D (5 bases). The V end lost 5 bases, the J end lost 8 bases, and 15 bases lay between the germline ends. The CDR3 is 12 residues long. Germline assignment: CDR1 SQVTM and CDR2 ANQGSEA. The CDR3 spells CSVIRAGQGYTF. The CDR3 DNA follows: TGCAGCGTTATCAGGGCAGGGCAAGGCTACACCTTC.

The J gene is TRBJ1-2, the V gene TRBV27, with D possibly matching TRBD1 (6 bases). Germline V gene data show CDR1 as MNHEY and CDR2 as SMNVEV (reference sequence). The CDR3 runs 13 residues. Trimming pared 3 bases from V and 7 bases from J, leaving 12 bases between. In nucleotides, the CDR3 is TGTGCCAGCAGTTTCCTGGGGGCGCTTGGCTACACCTTC. Its protein is CASSFLGALGYTF.

This clonotype was observed many times. This chain uses TRBV6-4 with TRBJ2-3, with D tentatively TRBD1 or TRBD2 (5 bases each). CDR1 is MRHNA, CDR2 SNTAGT, per germline. V dropped 0 bases and J dropped 4 bases, with 11 bases sitting between them. CDR3 length: 15 residues. CDR3 region: CASSDSSTGPDTQYF. The CDR3 bases are TGTGCCAGCAGTGACTCGTCTACGGGACCAGATACGCAGTATTTT.

This clonotype was counted between two and nine times. V and J are TRBV7-2 and TRBJ2-3; weak D call: TRBD1 (5 bases). CDR1 SGHTA and CDR2 FQGNSA come from the germline V gene. The ends were cut back, 1 base at V and 4 bases at J, with 15 bases in the middle. CDR3 length: 16 residues. CDR3 nucleotides: TGTGCCAGCAGCTTAGTAGCAGGGTCCTATTCAGATACGCAGTATTTT. Translating it yields CASSLVAGSYSDTQYF.

This chain joins TRBV27 and TRBJ1-5, with D unclear. V lost 2 bases and J lost 9, with 14 bases in between. Germline V gene sequence: CDR1 MNHEY, CDR2 SMNVEV (reference sequence). This CDR3 region has 14 residues. The CDR3 DNA is TGTGCCAGCAGTTTAATGGGCCGAAATTGGCCCCAGCATTTT. The encoded protein is CASSLMGRNWPQHF.

The rearrangement joins TRBV7-9 to TRBJ2-5, with D hard to call. V was cut by 1 base and J by 0 bases, with 12 bases left in between. The germline V gene encodes CDR1 SEHNR and CDR2 FQNEAQ (reference sequence). The CDR3 totals 16 residues. The CDR3 DNA sequence: TGTGCCAGCAGCTTAGGTCGGAGTCCGTACCAAGAGACCCAGTACTTC. Protein: CASSLGRSPYQETQYF. Drawing the rest from reference TRBV7-9 and TRBJ2-5, the complete variable domain is DTGVSQNPRHKITKRGQNVTFRCDPISEHNRLYWYRQTLGQGPEFLTYFQNEAQLEKSRLLSDRFSAERPKGSFSTLEIQRTEQGDSAMYLCASSLGRSPYQETQYFGPGTRLLVL.

The CDR3 loop is CASSEFPSEYEQYF. CDR3 in DNA: TGCGCCAGCAGTGAGTTTCCTAGCGAATACGAGCAGTACTTC. V is TRBV10-2 and J is TRBJ2-7; a possible D gene is TRBD2 (6 bases). Germline assignment: CDR1 WSHSY and CDR2 SAAADI. The CDR3 extends over 14 amino acids. V was clipped by 1 base and J by 4 bases, with 11 bases between them.

The sample holds many counts of this clonotype. This chain joins TRBV20-1 and TRBJ2-3; tentative D call: TRBD2 (6 bases). The V end lost 4 bases, the J end lost 4 bases, and 12 bases lay between the germline ends. Germline values: CDR1 DFQATT, CDR2 SNEGSKA (reference sequence). The CDR3 consists of 13 residues. The CDR3 region is CSAIWGRPDTQYF. CDR3 DNA: TGCAGTGCTATCTGGGGGAGGCCAGATACGCAGTATTTT.

J is TRBJ2-1 and V is TRBV6-2 or TRBV6-3; 10 bases line up with TRBD2. After removal of 3 bases from V and 6 bases from J, the junction contained 8 bases not matched to a gene. The CDR3 totals 16 residues. The germline CDR1 and CDR2 sequences are MNHEY and SVGEGT. The DNA of the CDR3 is TGTGCCAGCAGTTATTGGTCTAGCGGGAGAAGCAATGAGCAGTTCTTC. Encoded protein: CASSYWSSGRSNEQFF.

This clonotype was seen a few times. The chain joins TRBV28 to TRBJ1-6, with D possibly TRBD1 on 5 matching bases. Between the trimmed V and J ends, which lost 10 bases and 9 bases, there was a span of 13 bases. The CDR3 sequence is 12 residues long. The germline gives CDR1 MDHEN, CDR2 SYDVKM. The CDR3 DNA sequence: TGTGCCATCATGGGGGGAAGTTCACCCCTCCACTTT. Its protein product is CAIMGGSSPLHF.

V and J are TRBV19 and TRBJ1-1; D not resolved. In germline, CDR1 is LNHDA, CDR2 SQIVND (reference sequence). The CDR3 spans 15 residues. V was shortened by 5 bases and J by 6 bases, with 19 bases between the two germline ends. CDR3 in DNA: TGTGCCAGTAGTCTAAGGACGGGATCTTTGGCTGAAGCTTTCTTT. Its translation is CASSLRTGSLAEAFF.

The chain recombines TRBV11-3 with TRBJ1-1; tentatively, D is TRBD1 (5 bases). Germline V gives CDR1 SGHNT, CDR2 YENEEA. The CDR3 consists of 15 residues. The V end was cut by 4 bases, the J end by 0 bases, with 12 bases between. The CDR3 here is CASSSPGRVNTEAFF. The DNA for the CDR3 is TGTGCCAGCAGCTCGCCGGGACGTGTGAACACTGAAGCTTTCTTT. Filled out from reference TRBV11-3 and TRBJ1-1, the complete variable domain reads EAGVVQSPRYKIIEKKQPVAFWCNPISGHNTLYWYLQNLGQGPELLIRYENEEAVDDSQLPKDRFSAERLKGVDSTLKIQPAELGDSAVYLCASSSPGRVNTEAFFGQGTRLTVV.